This T cell receptor (beta chain) stems from a study of T cell responses to AZD1222 COVID-19 vaccine. General study points: Reportedly, close to half of spike-specific TCRs are directed against unmutated variant regions.

Sequencing was performed with immunoSEQ multiplex PCR; in TCRdb, only in-frame clones are kept and a portion is missing. Of about 150,000 clones listed, 75% to 95% were seen once; the top ten hold approximately 4%. On this clone: Its specificity is not known.

V dropped 0 bases and J dropped 0 bases, with 8 bases sitting between them. From germline, CDR1 is SGHRS and CDR2 YFSETQ. This CDR3 is built from 15 residues. The chain carries TRBV5-1 and TRBJ2-3; D call uncertain. The sequence was collected from an adult in good health. The sequencing used peripheral blood, collected on day 0 of AZD1222 vaccination. The CDR3 reads CASSLARSSTDTQYF. CDR3 in DNA: TGCGCCAGCAGCTTGGCAAGGTCTAGCACAGATACGCAGTATTTT.